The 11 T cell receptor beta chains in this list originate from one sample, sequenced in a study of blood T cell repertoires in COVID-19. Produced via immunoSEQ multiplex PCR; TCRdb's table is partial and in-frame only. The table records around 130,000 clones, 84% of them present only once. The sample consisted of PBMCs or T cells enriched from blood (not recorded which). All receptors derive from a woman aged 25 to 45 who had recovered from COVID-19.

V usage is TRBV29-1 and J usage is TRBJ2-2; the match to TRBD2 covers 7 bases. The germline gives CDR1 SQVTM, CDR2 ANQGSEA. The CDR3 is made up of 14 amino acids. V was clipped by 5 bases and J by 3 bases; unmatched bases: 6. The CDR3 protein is CSVRGEGDTGELFF. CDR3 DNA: TGCAGCGTTCGGGGGGAAGGGGACACCGGGGAGCTGTTTTTT.

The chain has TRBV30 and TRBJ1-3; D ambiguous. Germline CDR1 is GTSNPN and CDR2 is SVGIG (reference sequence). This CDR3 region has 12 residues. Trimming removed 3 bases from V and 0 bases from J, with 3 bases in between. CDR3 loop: CAWSVSGNTIYF. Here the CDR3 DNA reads TGTGCCTGGAGCGTCTCTGGAAACACCATATATTTT.

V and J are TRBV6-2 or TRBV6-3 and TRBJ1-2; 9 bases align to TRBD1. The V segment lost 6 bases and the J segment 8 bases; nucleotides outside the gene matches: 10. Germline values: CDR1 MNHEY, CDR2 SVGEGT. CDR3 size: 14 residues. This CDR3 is CASSKTRQGGGYTF. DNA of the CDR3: TGTGCCAGCAGCAAAACCCGACAGGGGGGCGGCTACACCTTC.

The CDR3 reads CASSAGTSGRNEQFF. The CDR3 bases are TGTGCCAGCAGTGCCGGGACTAGCGGGAGGAATGAGCAGTTCTTC. The chain carries TRBV7-6 and TRBJ2-1; 15 bases agree with TRBD2. This CDR3 contains 15 residues. CDR1 is SGHVS, CDR2 FNYEAQ, per germline. The J segment lost 7 bases and the V segment lost 6 bases, leaving 4 bases of the junction unmatched.

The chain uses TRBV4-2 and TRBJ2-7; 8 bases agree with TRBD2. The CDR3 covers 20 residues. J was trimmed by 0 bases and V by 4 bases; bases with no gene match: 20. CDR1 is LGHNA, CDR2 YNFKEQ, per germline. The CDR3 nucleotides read TGTGCCAGCAGCCTAACTAGTAGGCTAGCGGGTGCTACGAGCTCCTACGAGCAGTACTTC. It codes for CASSLTSRLAGATSSYEQYF.

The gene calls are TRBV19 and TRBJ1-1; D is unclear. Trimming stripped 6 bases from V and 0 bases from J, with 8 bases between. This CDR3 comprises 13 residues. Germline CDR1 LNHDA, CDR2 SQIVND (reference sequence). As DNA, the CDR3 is TGTGCCAGTAGCGTAGAAATGAACACTGAAGCTTTCTTT. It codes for CASSVEMNTEAFF.

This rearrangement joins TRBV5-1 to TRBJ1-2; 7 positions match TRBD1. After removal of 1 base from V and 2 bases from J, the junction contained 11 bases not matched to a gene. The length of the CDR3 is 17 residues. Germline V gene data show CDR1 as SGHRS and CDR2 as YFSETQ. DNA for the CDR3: TGCGCCAGCAGCTTGACTGGAACGCCGGGACAGAACTATGGCTACACCTTC. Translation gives CASSLTGTPGQNYGYTF.

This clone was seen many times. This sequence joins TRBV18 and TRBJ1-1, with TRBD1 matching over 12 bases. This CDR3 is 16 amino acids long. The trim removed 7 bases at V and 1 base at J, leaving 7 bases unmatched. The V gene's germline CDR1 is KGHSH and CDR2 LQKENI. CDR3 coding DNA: TGTGCCAGCTTAGAGCCGGGACAGGGGGCGAACACTGAAGCTTTCTTT. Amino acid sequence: CASLEPGQGANTEAFF. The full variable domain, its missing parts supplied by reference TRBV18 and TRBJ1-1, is NAGVMQNPRHLVRRRGQEARLRCSPMKGHSHVYWYRQLPEEGLKFMVYLQKENIIDESGMPKERFSAEFPKEGPSILRIQQVVRGDSAAYFCASLEPGQGANTEAFFGQGTRLTVV.

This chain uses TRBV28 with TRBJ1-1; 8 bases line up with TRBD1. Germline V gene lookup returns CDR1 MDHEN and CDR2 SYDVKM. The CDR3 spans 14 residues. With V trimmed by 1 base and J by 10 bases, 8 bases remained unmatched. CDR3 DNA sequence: TGTGCCAGCAGTTTATTGGGGGGACAGGTTCGAGCTTTCTTT. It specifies CASSLLGGQVRAFF.

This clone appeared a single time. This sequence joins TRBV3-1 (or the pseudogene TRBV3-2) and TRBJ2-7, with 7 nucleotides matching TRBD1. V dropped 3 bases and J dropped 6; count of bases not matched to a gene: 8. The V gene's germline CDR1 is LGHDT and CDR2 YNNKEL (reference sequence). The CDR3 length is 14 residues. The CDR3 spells CASSHPDRDLEQYF. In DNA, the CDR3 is TGTGCCAGCAGCCATCCTGACAGGGACCTCGAGCAGTACTTC.

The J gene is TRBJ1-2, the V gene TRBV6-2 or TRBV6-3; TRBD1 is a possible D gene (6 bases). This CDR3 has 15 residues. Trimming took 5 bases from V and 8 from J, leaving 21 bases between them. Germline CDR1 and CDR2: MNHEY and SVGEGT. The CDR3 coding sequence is TGTGCCAGCAGTAGCATCAGGGGCAAGTCGGGAGGCTACACCTTC. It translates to CASSSIRGKSGGYTF.